This is a list of T cell receptor beta chains from one sample in a study of blood T cell repertoires in COVID-19. The assay was immunoSEQ multiplex PCR, and TCRdb's table has in-frame clones only and misses some. The sample has a few hundred thousand clones, 75% to 90% seen once. Source material: peripheral blood. Receptors were obtained from a man between 18 and 29 years old with active or convalescent COVID-19. The CDR3 runs from the conserved cysteine through the conserved F or W. D genes are given only for firm matches. Not all rows give a size; the values are once, few, many and, for expanded clones, a class.

.	.	TRBJ2-3	12	TRBV12-3/TRBV12-4	CASRTLAPTQYF	TGTGCCAGCAGGACCCTAGCCCCAACGCAGTATTTT
TRBD1	.	TRBJ2-7	15	TRBV13	CASSSRQGAGYEQYF	TGTGCCAGCAGCTCGAGACAGGGGGCGGGCTACGAGCAGTACTTC
TRBD1	.	TRBJ2-7	12	TRBV12-3/TRBV12-4	CASSPGGHEQYF	TGTGCCAGCAGTCCAGGGGGACACGAGCAGTACTTC
.	.	TRBJ1-5	14	TRBV6-2/TRBV6-3	CASSSRLGHAGKHF	TGTGCCAGCAGTTCCAGATTAGGACACGCCGGTAAGCATTTT
.	.	TRBJ1-2	14	TRBV27	CASKTIGQLDGYTF	TGTGCCAGCAAAACCATAGGACAGCTAGATGGCTACACCTTC
.	.	TRBJ2-7	15	TRBV11-2	CASSLVWDNSYEQYF	TGTGCCAGCAGCTTAGTTTGGGACAACTCCTACGAGCAGTACTTC
.	.	TRBJ2-5	15	TRBV9	CASSVGGTGRETQYF	TGTGCCAGCAGCGTAGGCGGGACGGGGAGGGAGACCCAGTACTTC
TRBD1	.	TRBJ1-1	16	TRBV7-6	CASSKRYGTANTEAFF	TGTGCCAGCAGCAAACGGTATGGGACAGCGAACACTGAAGCTTTCTTT
.	.	TRBJ2-3	16	TRBV3-1/TRBV3-2	CASSPPGSSSTDTQYF	TGTGCCAGCAGCCCCCCCGGTAGTTCTAGCACAGATACGCAGTATTTT
.	.	TRBJ2-7	13	TRBV5-1	CASSFGSRYEQYF	TGCGCCAGCAGCTTCGGGTCAAGATACGAGCAGTACTTC
TRBD2	.	TRBJ2-5	16	TRBV5-1	CASSLEASGAQETQYF	TGCGCCAGCAGCTTGGAGGCTAGCGGAGCACAAGAGACCCAGTACTTC
TRBD1	.	TRBJ1-3	15	TRBV19	CASSTRTGAGNTIYF	TGTGCCAGTAGTACCAGGACAGGGGCTGGAAACACCATATATTTT
.	.	TRBJ1-1	15	TRBV4-2	CASSQTDMGFGEAFF	TGTGCCAGCAGCCAGACAGACATGGGGTTCGGTGAAGCTTTCTTT
.	few	TRBJ1-5	13	TRBV19	CASSSGIRQPQHF	TGTGCCAGTAGTTCAGGGATCCGTCAGCCCCAGCATTTT
.	.	TRBJ2-3	18	TRBV6-1	CASSEVQSRGTRTDTQYF	TGTGCCAGCAGTGAGGTTCAATCCAGGGGCACGCGGACAGATACGCAGTATTTT
TRBD2	.	TRBJ2-1	15	TRBV5-4	CASSPRTSGNNEQFF	TGTGCCAGCAGCCCTCGGACTAGCGGGAACAATGAGCAGTTCTTC
.	few	TRBJ1-2	14	TRBV29-1	CSVEDWETGVGYTF	TGCAGCGTTGAAGATTGGGAGACTGGGGTCGGCTACACCTTC
TRBD1	.	TRBJ1-1	16	TRBV19	CASSIGPGTGASEAFF	TGTGCCAGTAGTATAGGTCCCGGGACAGGGGCTTCTGAAGCTTTCTTT
.	.	TRBJ1-2	15	TRBV6-5	CASSSGGGEDYGYTF	TGTGCCAGCAGTTCCGGCGGGGGCGAGGACTATGGCTACACCTTC
TRBD2	.	TRBJ2-3	16	TRBV9	CASSVEISGGTDTQYF	TGTGCCAGCAGCGTAGAGATTAGCGGGGGCACAGATACGCAGTATTTT
TRBD2	once	TRBJ2-1	14	TRBV28	CASSGGLAINEQFF	TGTGCCAGCAGCGGCGGACTAGCGATTAATGAGCAGTTCTTC
.	.	TRBJ2-1	14	TRBV5-4	CASSPEGQVNEQFF	TGTGCCAGCAGCCCGGAGGGCCAGGTCAATGAGCAGTTCTTC
TRBD2	.	TRBJ2-3	19	TRBV6-1	CASSELSGGKVVGTDTQYF	TGTGCCAGCAGTGAACTTAGCGGGGGGAAGGTAGTCGGGACAGATACGCAGTATTTT
TRBD1	few	TRBJ2-7	13	TRBV19	CASSRDSSYEQYF	TGTGCCAGTAGCCGGGACAGCTCCTACGAGCAGTACTTC
.	.	TRBJ1-2	15	TRBV6-5	CASSFDRYQVYGYTF	TGTGCCAGCAGTTTCGACAGATATCAAGTCTATGGCTACACCTTC
.	.	TRBJ1-5	15	TRBV13	CASSLGQGGGQPQHF	TGTGCCAGCAGCTTAGGGCAGGGTGGTGGCCAGCCCCAGCATTTT
.	.	TRBJ1-1	14	TRBV10-1	CASSESYRNTEAFF	TGCGCCAGCAGTGAGTCGTACAGGAACACTGAAGCTTTCTTT
.	.	TRBJ2-3	16	TRBV7-2	CASSLQGAVWTDTQYF	TGTGCCAGCAGCTTACAGGGTGCGGTGTGGACAGATACGCAGTATTTT
.	.	TRBJ2-7	15	TRBV6-5	CASSRRLGDSYEQYF	TGTGCCAGCAGCCGGCGTTTGGGGGACTCATACGAGCAGTACTTC
.	.	TRBJ2-2	18	TRBV9	CASSEDGSGRTYTGELFF	TGTGCCAGCAGCGAAGACGGCAGCGGACGGACGTACACCGGGGAGCTGTTTTTT
TRBD1	.	TRBJ2-7	12	TRBV5-6	CASSNRDRDRYF	TGTGCCAGCAGCAACCGGGACAGGGATCGGTACTTC
.	.	TRBJ1-2	12	TRBV7-9	CASSPDSYGYTF	TGTGCCAGCAGCCCAGACAGCTATGGCTACACCTTC
TRBD1	.	TRBJ1-2	13	TRBV9	CASSARQGPGYTF	TGTGCCAGCAGCGCCAGACAGGGGCCGGGCTACACCTTC
TRBD1	.	TRBJ1-4	17	TRBV7-8	CASSWLLGTATNEKLFF	TGTGCCAGCAGCTGGCTCCTCGGGACAGCAACTAATGAAAAACTGTTTTTT
.	.	TRBJ2-1	16	TRBV9	CASSVATGSDYNEQFF	TGTGCCAGCAGCGTAGCTACAGGGTCCGACTACAATGAGCAGTTCTTC
TRBD1	.	TRBJ1-2	14	TRBV7-9	CASSPGQGLYGYTF	TGTGCCAGCAGCCCGGGACAGGGCCTCTATGGCTACACCTTC
TRBD2	.	TRBJ2-7	15	TRBV7-9	CASSSRLANLGEQYF	TGTGCCAGCAGCTCCCGACTAGCGAACTTGGGGGAGCAGTACTTC
.	.	TRBJ2-4	13	TRBV7-2	CASSQKDSNIQYF	TGTGCCAGCAGCCAGAAAGACTCAAACATTCAGTACTTC
.	.	TRBJ2-7	14	TRBV29-1	CSVENRDTAYEQYF	TGCAGCGTTGAAAACCGGGACACCGCCTACGAGCAGTACTTC
.	few	TRBJ1-4	12	TRBV28	CASSSRGLQLFF	TGTGCCAGCAGTTCGCGGGGGCTTCAACTGTTTTTT
.	.	TRBJ2-7	14	TRBV4-3	CASSQERQVHEQYF	TGCGCCAGCAGCCAGGAAAGACAGGTCCACGAGCAGTACTTC
TRBD1	.	TRBJ2-5	15	TRBV6-5	CASSQRGQGKETQYF	TGTGCCAGCAGTCAGAGGGGACAGGGAAAAGAGACCCAGTACTTC
TRBD1	.	TRBJ1-1	14	TRBV7-2	CASSLQGAHTEAFF	TGTGCCAGCAGCTTACAGGGGGCTCACACTGAAGCTTTCTTT
.	.	TRBJ1-6	15	TRBV28	CASSLRAGYNSPLHF	TGTGCCAGCAGTTTAAGAGCGGGCTATAATTCACCCCTCCACTTT
.	few	TRBJ1-2	15	TRBV5-4	CASSSWQGINYGYTF	TGTGCCAGCAGCTCTTGGCAGGGCATTAACTATGGCTACACCTTC
TRBD1	.	TRBJ2-1	12	TRBV6-5	CASGTAYNEQFF	TGTGCCAGCGGGACAGCTTACAATGAGCAGTTCTTC
TRBD1	.	TRBJ1-1	14	TRBV19	CASSMGQLNTEAFF	TGTGCCAGTAGTATGGGACAGTTGAACACTGAAGCTTTCTTT
.	.	TRBJ1-6	14	TRBV5-1	CASSSTGEDSPLHF	TGCGCCAGCAGCTCAACGGGGGAGGATTCACCCCTCCACTTT
.	.	TRBJ2-7	18	TRBV14	CASSQDRVAAPPLYEQYF	TGTGCCAGCAGCCAAGATCGGGTCGCCGCACCTCCCCTCTACGAGCAGTACTTC
TRBD1	.	TRBJ1-1	15	TRBV19	CASSPWTGGYTEAFF	TGTGCCAGTAGTCCCTGGACAGGGGGCTACACTGAAGCTTTCTTT
.	once	TRBJ1-5	14	TRBV7-2	CASSSPGGYQPQHF	TGTGCCAGCAGCTCACCGGGGGGGTATCAGCCCCAGCATTTT
TRBD1	.	TRBJ1-1	15	TRBV18	CASSLYTGVGTEAFF	TGTGCCAGCTCACTCTATACAGGGGTGGGGACTGAAGCTTTCTTT